This TCR beta chain was obtained from a study of PD-1 blockade in classical Hodgkin lymphoma. Turning to the study itself: Patients were dosed intravenously with nivolumab at 3 mg/kg every 2 weeks. Study-level findings and limits: Reports described newly diagnosed patients as having lower baseline TCR diversity than healthy donors. The CD4+ diversity rise by C4D1 was clearest in complete responders.

Time point of the sample: cycle 4 day 1 (C4D1), after 5 to 7 weeks of nivolumab. All patients relapsed after autologous stem cell transplantation, and brentuximab vedotin exposure varied. A note on this clone: Its antigen is currently unknown.

Some clones are missing from TCRdb's copy, which holds only in-frame ones; the method was immunoSEQ multiplex PCR. The sample records fewer than 55,000 clones, more than 75% being singletons. The sequencing used peripheral blood mononuclear cells (PBMCs), collected before the fourth cycle of nivolumab. This TCR derives from a human donor with classical Hodgkin lymphoma.

CDR3: CASSVRSLEGYTF. DNA of the CDR3: TGTGCCAGCAGTGTAAGGAGTCTGGAGGGCTACACCTTC. The rearrangement joins TRBV2 to TRBJ1-2; D ambiguous. CDR1 is SNHLY, CDR2 FYNNEI, per germline. The CDR3 consists of 13 residues. Trimming shortened V by 4 bases and J by 8 bases, and 14 bases separated the two germline ends.